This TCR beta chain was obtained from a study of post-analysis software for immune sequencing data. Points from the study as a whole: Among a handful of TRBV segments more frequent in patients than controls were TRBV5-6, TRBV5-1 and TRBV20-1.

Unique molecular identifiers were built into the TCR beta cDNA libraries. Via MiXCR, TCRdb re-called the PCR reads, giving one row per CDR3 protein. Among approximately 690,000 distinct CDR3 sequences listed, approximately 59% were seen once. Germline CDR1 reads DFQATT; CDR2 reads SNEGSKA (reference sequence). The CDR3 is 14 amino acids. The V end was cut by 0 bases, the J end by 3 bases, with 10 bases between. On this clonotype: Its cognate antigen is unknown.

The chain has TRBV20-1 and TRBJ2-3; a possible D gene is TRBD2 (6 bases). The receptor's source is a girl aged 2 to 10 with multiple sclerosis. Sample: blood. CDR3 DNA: TGCAGTGCTAGAGAGACGGAGGGAACAGATACGCAGTATTTT. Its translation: CSARETEGTDTQYF.